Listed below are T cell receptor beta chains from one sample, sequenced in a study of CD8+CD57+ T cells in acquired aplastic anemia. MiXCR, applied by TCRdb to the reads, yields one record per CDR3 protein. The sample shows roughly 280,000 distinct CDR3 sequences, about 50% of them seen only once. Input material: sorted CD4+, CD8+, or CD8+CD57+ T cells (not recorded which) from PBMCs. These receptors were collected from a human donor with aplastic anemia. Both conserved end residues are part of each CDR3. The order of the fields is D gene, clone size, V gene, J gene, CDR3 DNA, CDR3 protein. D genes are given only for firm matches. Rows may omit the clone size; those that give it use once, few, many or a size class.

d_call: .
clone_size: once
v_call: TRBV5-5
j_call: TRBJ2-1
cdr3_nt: TGTGCCAGCAGGCATGATTACAATGAGCAGTTCTTC
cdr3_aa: CASRHDYNEQFF

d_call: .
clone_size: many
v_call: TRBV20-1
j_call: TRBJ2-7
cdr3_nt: TGCAGTGCTAGAAGTCTCTTAACGTCCTACGAGCAGTACTTC
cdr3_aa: CSARSLLTSYEQYF

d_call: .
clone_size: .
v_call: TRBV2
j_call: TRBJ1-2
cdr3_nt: TGTGCCAGCAATGGGGGGTATGGCCACACCTTC
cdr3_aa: CASNGGYGHTF

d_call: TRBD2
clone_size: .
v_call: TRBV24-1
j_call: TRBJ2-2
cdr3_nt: TGTGCCACCAGTGTTGGGAGGGGAGTAAGGACCGGGGAGCTGTTTTTT
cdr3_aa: CATSVGRGVRTGELFF

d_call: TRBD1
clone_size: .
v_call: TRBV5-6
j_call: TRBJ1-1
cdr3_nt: TGTGCCAGTAGTGTCGACAACAGGGGGGACACTGAAGCTTTCTTT
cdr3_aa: CASSVDNRGDTEAFF

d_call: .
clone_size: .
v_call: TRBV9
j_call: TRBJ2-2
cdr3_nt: TGTGCCAGCAGCCCCGGTGCAGGGAACACCGGGGAGCTGTTTTTT
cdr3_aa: CASSPGAGNTGELFF

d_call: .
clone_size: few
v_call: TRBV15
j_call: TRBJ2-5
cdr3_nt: TGTGCCACCAGCGGAGGAGGGGGGGGGGAAGAGACCCAGTACTTC
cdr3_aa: CATSGGGGGEETQYF

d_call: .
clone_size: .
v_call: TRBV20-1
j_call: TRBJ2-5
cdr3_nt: TGCAGTGCTAGAAGCAGGGGACAGACCCAGTACTTC
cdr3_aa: CSARSRGQTQYF

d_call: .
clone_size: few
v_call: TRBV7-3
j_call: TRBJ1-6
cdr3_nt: TGTGCCAGCACCAACACGTGGCGAGGACCCCTCCACTTT
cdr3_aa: CASTNTWRGPLHF

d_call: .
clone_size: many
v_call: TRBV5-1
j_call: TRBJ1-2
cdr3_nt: TGCGCCAGCAGTTCACAGGGCGGCTATGGCTACACCTTC
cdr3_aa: CASSSQGGYGYTF

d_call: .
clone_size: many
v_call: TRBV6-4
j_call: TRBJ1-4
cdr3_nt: TGTGCCAGCTTTCGACTCTCACAAGGGGCTGAGAACGAAAATAATGAAAAACTGTTTTTT
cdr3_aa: CASFRLSQGAENENNEKLFF

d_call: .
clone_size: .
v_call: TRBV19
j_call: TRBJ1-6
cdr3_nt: TGTGCCAGTATGCCCGCGGACGATATAGGGAATTCACCCCTCCACTTT
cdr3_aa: CASMPADDIGNSPLHF

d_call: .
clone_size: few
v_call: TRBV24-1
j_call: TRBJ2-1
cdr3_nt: TGTGCCACCAGTGGGGACTGGAGCTCCTACAATGAGCAGTTCTTC
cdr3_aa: CATSGDWSSYNEQFF

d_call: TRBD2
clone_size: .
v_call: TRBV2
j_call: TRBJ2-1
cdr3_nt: TGTGCCAGCAGTGAAGGGACGCGGGGGGAAGAGCAGTTCTTC
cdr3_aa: CASSEGTRGEEQFF

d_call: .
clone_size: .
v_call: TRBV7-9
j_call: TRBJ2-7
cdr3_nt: TGTGCCAGTGGGGCAGGGGCCTCCTACGAGCAGTACTTC
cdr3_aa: CASGAGASYEQYF

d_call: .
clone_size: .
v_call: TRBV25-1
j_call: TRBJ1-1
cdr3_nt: TGTGCCAGCAGTGAATCGACGCTCGGTGGGAACACTGAAGCTTTCTTT
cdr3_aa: CASSESTLGGNTEAFF

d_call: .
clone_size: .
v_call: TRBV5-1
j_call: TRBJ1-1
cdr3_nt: TGCGCCAGCAGGGGGGAGACTGGAGCTTTCTTT
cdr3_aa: CASRGETGAFF

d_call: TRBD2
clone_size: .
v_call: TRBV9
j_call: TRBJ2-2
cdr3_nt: TGTGCCAGCAGCGTAGATGGAGCGGGGGGCACCGGGGAGCTGTTTTTT
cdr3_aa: CASSVDGAGGTGELFF

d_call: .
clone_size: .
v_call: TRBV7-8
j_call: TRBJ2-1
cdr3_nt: TGTGCCAGCGCGAATAGAGGGCTCTACAGTGAGCAGTTCTTC
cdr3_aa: CASANRGLYSEQFF

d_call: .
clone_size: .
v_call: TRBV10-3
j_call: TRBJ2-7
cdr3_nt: TGTGCCATCAGTGTGGCGGGGTCCACCTCCTACGAGCAGTACTTC
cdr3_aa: CAISVAGSTSYEQYF

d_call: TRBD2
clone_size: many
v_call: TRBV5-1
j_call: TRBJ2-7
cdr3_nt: TGCGCCAGCAGGTTAAGCGGGAGTCTCGGGGACGAGCAGTACTTC
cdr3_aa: CASRLSGSLGDEQYF

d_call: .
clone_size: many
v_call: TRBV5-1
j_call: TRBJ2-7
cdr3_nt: TGCGCCAGCAGCTTGGGGCAGGGGTTCAACGAGCAGTACTTC
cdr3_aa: CASSLGQGFNEQYF

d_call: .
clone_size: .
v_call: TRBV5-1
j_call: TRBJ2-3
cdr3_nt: TGCGCCAGCACTCTAACAGATACGCAGTATTTT
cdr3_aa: CASTLTDTQYF

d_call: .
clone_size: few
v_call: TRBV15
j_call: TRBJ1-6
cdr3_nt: TGTGCCACCAGCGTACCCGGGACATTCCGCACCCTCCACTTT
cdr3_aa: CATSVPGTFRTLHF

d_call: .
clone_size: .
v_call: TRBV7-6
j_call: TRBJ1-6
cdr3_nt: TGTGCCAGCAGCTTAGAAGCTTTC
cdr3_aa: CASSLEAF

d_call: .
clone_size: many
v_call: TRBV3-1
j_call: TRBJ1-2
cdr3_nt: TGTGCCAGCAGCCAAAGGGAACCGGGCTATGGCTACACCTTC
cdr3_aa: CASSQREPGYGYTF

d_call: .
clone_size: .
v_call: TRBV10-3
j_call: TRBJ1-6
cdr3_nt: TGTGCCATGCGGGACGGTAGTTCACCCCTCCACTTT
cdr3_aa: CAMRDGSSPLHF

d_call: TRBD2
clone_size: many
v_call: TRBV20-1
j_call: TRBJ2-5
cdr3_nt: TGCAGTGCTCCGAGCGGGAGCCGGGTGACCCAGTACTTC
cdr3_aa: CSAPSGSRVTQYF

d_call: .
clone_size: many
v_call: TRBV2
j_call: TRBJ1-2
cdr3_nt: TGTGCCAGCAGGGAGGGGCTGAAGGGCTACACCTTC
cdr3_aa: CASREGLKGYTF

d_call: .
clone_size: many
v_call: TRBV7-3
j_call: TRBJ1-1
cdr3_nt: TGTGCCAGCAGTCCCGAGCTGAGGACTGAAGCTTTCTTT
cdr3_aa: CASSPELRTEAFF

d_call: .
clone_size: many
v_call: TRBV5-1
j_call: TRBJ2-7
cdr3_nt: TGCGCCAGCAGCACGGACGGTTCCGAGCAGTACTTC
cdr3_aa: CASSTDGSEQYF

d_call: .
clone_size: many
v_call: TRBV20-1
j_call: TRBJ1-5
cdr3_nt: TGCAGTGTTACGAGGTGGGTGGGAGTCAATCAGCCCCAGCATTTT
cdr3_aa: CSVTRWVGVNQPQHF

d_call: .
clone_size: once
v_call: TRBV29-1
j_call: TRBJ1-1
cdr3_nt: TGCAGCGTTGAAGTACAGGGAGAGGAAGCTTTCTTT
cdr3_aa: CSVEVQGEEAFF

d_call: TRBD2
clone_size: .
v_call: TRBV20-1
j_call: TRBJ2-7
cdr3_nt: TGCAGTGCTAGACTAGCGGGGGGGGCCTACGAGCAGTACTTC
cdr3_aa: CSARLAGGAYEQYF

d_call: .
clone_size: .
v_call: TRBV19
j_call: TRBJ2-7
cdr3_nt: TGTGCCAGTAGTATTGCCTCCGGACAGACCTACGAGCAGTACTTC
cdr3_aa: CASSIASGQTYEQYF

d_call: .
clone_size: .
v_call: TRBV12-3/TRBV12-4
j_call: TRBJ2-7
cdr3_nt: TGTGCCAGCAGTGAAGTCAGGGGAGCCTACGAGCAGTACTTC
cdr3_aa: CASSEVRGAYEQYF

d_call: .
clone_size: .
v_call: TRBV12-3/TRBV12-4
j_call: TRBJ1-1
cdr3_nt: TGTGCCAGTCATACCGACACCGGGGAGGAGAACACTGAAGCTTTCTTT
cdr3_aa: CASHTDTGEENTEAFF

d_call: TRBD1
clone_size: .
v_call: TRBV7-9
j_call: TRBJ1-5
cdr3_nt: TGTGCCAGCAGCTTAGAACCCGCCTCCAGGGGGTTGGATCAGCCCCAGCATTTT
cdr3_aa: CASSLEPASRGLDQPQHF

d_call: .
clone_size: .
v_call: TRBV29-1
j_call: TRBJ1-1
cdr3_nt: TGCAGCGTTGTTGCCCCGAACACTGAAGCTTTCTTT
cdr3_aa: CSVVAPNTEAFF

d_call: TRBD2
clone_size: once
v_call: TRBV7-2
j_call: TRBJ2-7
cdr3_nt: TGTGCCAGCAGCTCTGGGACTAGCGCTTACGAGCAGTACTTC
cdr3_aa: CASSSGTSAYEQYF

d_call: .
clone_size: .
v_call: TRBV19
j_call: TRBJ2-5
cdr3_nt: TGTGCCACCTCGACAGGCATGGGGGAAGAGACCCAGTACTTC
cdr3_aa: CATSTGMGEETQYF

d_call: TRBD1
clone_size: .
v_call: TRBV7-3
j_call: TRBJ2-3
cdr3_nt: TGTGCCAGCAGCTTTGATGGGACAGACTATACGGATACGCAGTATTTT
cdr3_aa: CASSFDGTDYTDTQYF

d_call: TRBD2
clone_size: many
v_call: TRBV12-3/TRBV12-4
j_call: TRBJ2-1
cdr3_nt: TGTGCCAGCAGTAGACCTGGACTAGCGGGGTTCTCCTACAATGAGCAGTTCTTC
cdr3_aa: CASSRPGLAGFSYNEQFF

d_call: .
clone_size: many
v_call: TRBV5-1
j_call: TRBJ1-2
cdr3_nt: TGCGCCAGCAGCTTGGCAGGACAGTCATCCTATGGCTACACCTTC
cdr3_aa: CASSLAGQSSYGYTF

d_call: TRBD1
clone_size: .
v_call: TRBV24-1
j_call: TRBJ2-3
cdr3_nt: TGTGCCACCAGTGATTTGGTCGGACAGGGGGCAGAAGATACGCAGTATTTT
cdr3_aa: CATSDLVGQGAEDTQYF

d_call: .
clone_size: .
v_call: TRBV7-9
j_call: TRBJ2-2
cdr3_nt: TGTGCCAGCAGCTCCGTGATGGCGGGACCCACCGGGGAGCTGTTTTTT
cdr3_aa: CASSSVMAGPTGELFF

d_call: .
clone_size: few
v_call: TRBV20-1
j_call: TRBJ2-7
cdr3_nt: TGCAGTGCTGACTCACCGGGACGGGAATCCTACGAGCAGTACTTC
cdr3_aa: CSADSPGRESYEQYF

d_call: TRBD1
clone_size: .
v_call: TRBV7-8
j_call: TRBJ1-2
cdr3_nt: TGTGCCAGCAGCTTCGACGGGACAGGGGTGCACTATGGCTACACCTTC
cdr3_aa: CASSFDGTGVHYGYTF

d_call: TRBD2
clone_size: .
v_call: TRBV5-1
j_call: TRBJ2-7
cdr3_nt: TGCGCCAGCAGCCTTAGGGAGGGGTACGAGCAGTACTTC
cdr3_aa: CASSLREGYEQYF

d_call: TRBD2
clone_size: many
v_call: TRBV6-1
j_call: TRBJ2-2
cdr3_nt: TGTGCCAGCATCACGGGACTAGCGGGGTCAGGGGAGCTGTTTTTT
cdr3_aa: CASITGLAGSGELFF

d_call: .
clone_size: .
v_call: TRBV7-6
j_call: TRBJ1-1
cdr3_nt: TGTGCCAGCAGCTTAGCGTGGGCCACTGAAGCTTTCTTT
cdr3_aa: CASSLAWATEAFF

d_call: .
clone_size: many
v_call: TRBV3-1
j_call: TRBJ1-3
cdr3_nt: TGTGCCAGCAGCCAAAGGACGGCTGGAAACACCATATATTTT
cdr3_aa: CASSQRTAGNTIYF

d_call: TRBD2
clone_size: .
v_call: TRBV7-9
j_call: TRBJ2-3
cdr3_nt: TGTGCCAGCAGCTTGGACCTAGCGGGGGAGTATTTT
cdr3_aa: CASSLDLAGEYF

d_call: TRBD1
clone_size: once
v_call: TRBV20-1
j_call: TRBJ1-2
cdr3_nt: TGCAGTGCTAGAGTCCCAGGGGGAGTAGGCTACACCTTC
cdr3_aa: CSARVPGGVGYTF

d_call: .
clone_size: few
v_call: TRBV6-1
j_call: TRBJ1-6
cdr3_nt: TGTGCCAGCAGGGAGAAGTTGAATTCACCCCTCCACTTT
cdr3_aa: CASREKLNSPLHF

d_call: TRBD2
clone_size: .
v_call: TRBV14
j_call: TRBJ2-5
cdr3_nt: TGTGCCAGCAGCCCAACGACTAGCCAAGTCCGGGAGACCCAGTACTTC
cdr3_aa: CASSPTTSQVRETQYF